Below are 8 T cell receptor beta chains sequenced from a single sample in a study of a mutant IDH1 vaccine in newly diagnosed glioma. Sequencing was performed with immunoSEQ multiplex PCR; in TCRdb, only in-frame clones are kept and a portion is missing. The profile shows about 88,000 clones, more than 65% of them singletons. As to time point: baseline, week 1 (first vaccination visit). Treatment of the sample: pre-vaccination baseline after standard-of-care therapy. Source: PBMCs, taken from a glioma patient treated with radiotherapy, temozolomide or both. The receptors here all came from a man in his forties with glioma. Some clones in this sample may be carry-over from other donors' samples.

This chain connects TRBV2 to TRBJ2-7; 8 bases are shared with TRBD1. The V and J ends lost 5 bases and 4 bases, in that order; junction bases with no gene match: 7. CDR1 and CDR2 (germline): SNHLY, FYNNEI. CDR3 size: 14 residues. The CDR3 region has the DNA TGTGCCAGCAGTTTACAGGGGGTCGGGTACGAGCAGTACTTC. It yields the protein CASSLQGVGYEQYF.

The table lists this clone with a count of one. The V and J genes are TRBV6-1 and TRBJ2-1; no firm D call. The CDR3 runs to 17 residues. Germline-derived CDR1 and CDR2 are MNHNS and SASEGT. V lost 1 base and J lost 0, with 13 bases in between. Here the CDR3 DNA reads TGTGCCAGCAGTGAAGACTTGGACGGCAGCTCCTACAATGAGCAGTTCTTC. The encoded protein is CASSEDLDGSSYNEQFF.

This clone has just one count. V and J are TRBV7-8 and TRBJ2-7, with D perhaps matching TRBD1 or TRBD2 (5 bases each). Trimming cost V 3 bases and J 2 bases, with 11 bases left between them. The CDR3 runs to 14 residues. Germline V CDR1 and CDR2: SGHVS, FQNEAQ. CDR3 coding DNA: TGTGCCAGCAGCTTCCTGGGGGTTACCTACGAGCAGTACTTC. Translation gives CASSFLGVTYEQYF.

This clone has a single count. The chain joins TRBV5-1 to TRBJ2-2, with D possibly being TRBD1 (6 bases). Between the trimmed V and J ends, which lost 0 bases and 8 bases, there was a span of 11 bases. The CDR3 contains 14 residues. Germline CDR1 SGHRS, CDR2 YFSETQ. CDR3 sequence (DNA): TGCGCCAGCAGCTTGGACAGGGACGGGGGGGAGCTGTTTTTT. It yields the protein CASSLDRDGGELFF.

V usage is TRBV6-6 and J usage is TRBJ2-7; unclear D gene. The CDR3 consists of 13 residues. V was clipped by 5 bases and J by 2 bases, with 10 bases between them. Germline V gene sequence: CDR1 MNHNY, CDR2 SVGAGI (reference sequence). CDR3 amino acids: CASSRQATYEQYF. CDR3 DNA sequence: TGTGCCAGCAGTCGCCAAGCAACCTACGAGCAGTACTTC.

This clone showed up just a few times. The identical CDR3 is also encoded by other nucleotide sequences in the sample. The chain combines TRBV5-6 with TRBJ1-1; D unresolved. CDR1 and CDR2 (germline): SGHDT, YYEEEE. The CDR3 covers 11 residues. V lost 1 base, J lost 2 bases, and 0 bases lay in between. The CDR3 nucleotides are TGTGCCAGCAGCTTGAACACTGAAGCTTTCTTT. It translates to CASSLNTEAFF.

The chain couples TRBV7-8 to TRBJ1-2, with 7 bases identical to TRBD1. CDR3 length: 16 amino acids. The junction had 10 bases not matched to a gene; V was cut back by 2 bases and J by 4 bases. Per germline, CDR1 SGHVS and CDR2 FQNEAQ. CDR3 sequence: CASSLFESTGPYGYTF. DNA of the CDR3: TGTGCCAGCAGCTTATTCGAGTCGACAGGGCCCTATGGCTACACCTTC.

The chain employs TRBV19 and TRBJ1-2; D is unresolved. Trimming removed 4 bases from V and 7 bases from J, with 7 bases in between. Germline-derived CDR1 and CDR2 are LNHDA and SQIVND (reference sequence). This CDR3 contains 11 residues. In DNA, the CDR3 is TGTGCCAGTAGTAACCCCGCTGGCTACACCTTC. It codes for CASSNPAGYTF.